These 19 T cell receptor beta chains were sequenced from one sample in a study of blood T cell repertoires in COVID-19. Libraries were prepared by immunoSEQ multiplex PCR; TCRdb keeps only in-frame clonotypes and omits some of them. The sample lists approximately 57,000 clones; around nine tenths were seen once. Sequencing was performed on peripheral blood. All receptors come from a man aged 45-65 years with acute or convalescent COVID-19.

V is TRBV11-3 and J is TRBJ1-6; the D is unclear. V was clipped by 11 bases and J by 4 bases, with 12 bases between them. Germline lookup yields CDR1 SGHNT and CDR2 YENEEA. CDR3 length: 13 residues. CDR3: CAVGDTYNSPLHF. CDR3 nucleotide sequence: TGTGCCGTCGGTGACACGTATAATTCACCCCTCCACTTT. Filled out from reference TRBV11-3 and TRBJ1-6, the complete variable domain reads EAGVVQSPRYKIIEKKQPVAFWCNPISGHNTLYWYLQNLGQGPELLIRYENEEAVDDSQLPKDRFSAERLKGVDSTLKIQPAELGDSAVYLCAVGDTYNSPLHFGNGTRLTVT.

The V call is TRBV9, the J call TRBJ1-2, with TRBD1 matching over 10 bases. The CDR3 is made up of 16 amino acids. Germline values: CDR1 SGDLS, CDR2 YYNGEE. The V gene end was trimmed by 0 bases and the J gene end by 1 base; junction bases not matched to a gene: 3. The CDR3 reads CASSVGGTGVNYGYTF. The CDR3, as DNA: TGTGCCAGCAGCGTAGGCGGGACAGGGGTTAACTATGGCTACACCTTC. Complete variable domain (other parts from reference TRBV9 and TRBJ1-2): DSGVTQTPKHLITATGQRVTLRCSPRSGDLSVYWYQQSLDQGLQFLIQYYNGEERAKGNILERFSAQQFPDLHSELNLSSLELGDSALYFCASSVGGTGVNYGYTFGSGTRLTVV.

This clone was counted once. This rearrangement joins TRBV7-2 to TRBJ2-3, with 7 bases lining up with TRBD2. The germline V gene has CDR1 SGHTA and CDR2 FQGNSA. The CDR3 is 18 amino acids. V dropped 5 bases and J dropped 1; count of bases not matched to a gene: 15. The chain's CDR3 is CASSPRWDSGSGTDTQYF. DNA for the CDR3: TGTGCCAGCAGCCCCCGGTGGGATAGCGGGTCTGGCACAGATACGCAGTATTTT.

V is TRBV9 and J is TRBJ2-3; tentative D call: TRBD2 (5 bases). The CDR3 contains 18 residues. Looked up from germline, CDR1 is SGDLS and CDR2 is YYNGEE. Trimming pared 3 bases from V and 2 bases from J, leaving 22 bases between. DNA for the CDR3: TGTGCCAGCAGCGCACGTCTTGCGGGCGGTACCTACACAGATACGCAGTATTTT. Encoded protein: CASSARLAGGTYTDTQYF.

This clone was found a few times. J is TRBJ1-2 and V is TRBV28, with D tentatively TRBD1 (6 bases). CDR3 size: 17 residues. V dropped 7 bases and J dropped 2 bases, with 23 bases sitting between them. Germline CDR1 reads MDHEN; CDR2 reads SYDVKM. CDR3 DNA: TGTGCCAGCATCCCCCACGAGGGGGGGCGGTTGAACTATGGCTACACCTTC. Encoded protein: CASIPHEGGRLNYGYTF.

Here the CDR3 reads CASIGQGPETQYF. CDR3 sequence (DNA): TGTGCCAGCATCGGTCAGGGTCCGGAGACCCAGTACTTC. This rearrangement joins TRBV2 to TRBJ2-5, with TRBD1 as a possible D gene (5 bases). The V gene lost 7 bases and the J gene lost 5 bases, with 14 bases spanning the gap. Germline lookup yields CDR1 SNHLY and CDR2 FYNNEI. This CDR3 spans 13 amino acids.

This chain connects TRBV11-3 to TRBJ1-1; a weak D match, TRBD1 (5 bases). Per germline, CDR1 SGHNT and CDR2 YENEEA. V lost 5 bases and J 5 bases, leaving 18 bases between the germline ends. This CDR3 is 15 amino acids long. The CDR3 coding sequence is TGTGCCAGCAGCCGGGCCCCGTTGGGGGGGACTGAAGCTTTCTTT. Residues: CASSRAPLGGTEAFF.

This chain joins TRBV10-1 and TRBJ2-1; TRBD2 aligns across 7 bases. CDR3 length equals 13 residues. Trimming at V came to 1 base and at J to 13 bases, leaving 7 bases not matched to a gene. Germline V gene data show CDR1 as WNHNN and CDR2 as SYGVQD (reference sequence). CDR3 residues: CASSEWWEGRQFF. Written as DNA, the CDR3 is TGCGCCAGCAGTGAGTGGTGGGAGGGACGTCAGTTCTTC.

The rearrangement uses TRBV6-2 or TRBV6-3 and TRBJ2-7; tentative D call: TRBD1 (6 bases). The germline V gene has CDR1 MNHEY and CDR2 SVGEGT. The V and J ends lost 0 bases and 2 bases respectively, with 11 bases between them. The CDR3 runs 15 residues. The CDR3 DNA is TGTGCCAGCAGTTACTCGGGGCAGGGGACCTACGAGCAGTACTTC. Its translation is CASSYSGQGTYEQYF.

The chain recombines TRBV15 with TRBJ1-5; D gene uncertain. CDR3 size: 14 residues. Per germline, CDR1 LNHNV and CDR2 YYDKDF (reference sequence). The V end lost 5 bases, the J end lost 5 bases, and 13 bases lay between the germline ends. As DNA, the CDR3 is TGTGCCACCAGCGAACGGACGGAGGATCAGCCCCAGCATTTT. Residues: CATSERTEDQPQHF.

The chain combines TRBV10-3 with TRBJ1-1; no clear D gene. V gave up 1 base and J gave up 1 base, with 10 bases separating them. The length of the CDR3 is 15 residues. In germline, CDR1 is ENHRY, CDR2 SYGVKD. The CDR3 bases are TGTGCCATCAGTGAGTTAGTCGGTCGGAACACTGAAGCTTTCTTT. Translating it yields CAISELVGRNTEAFF.

The genes are TRBV27 and TRBJ1-4, with unresolved D. Germline loops: CDR1 MNHEY, CDR2 SMNVEV (reference sequence). Trimming shortened V by 2 bases and J by 0 bases, and 7 bases separated the two germline ends. This CDR3 has 15 residues. CDR3 bases: TGTGCCAGCAGTTTAGTCGTTGCAACTAATGAAAAACTGTTTTTT. Translation: CASSLVVATNEKLFF.

This chain uses TRBV9 with TRBJ2-1; 9 nucleotides agree with TRBD2. The germline gives CDR1 SGDLS, CDR2 YYNGEE. Trimming at V came to 4 bases and at J to 9 bases, leaving 32 bases not matched to a gene. The CDR3 consists of 22 residues. CDR3 sequence (DNA): TGTGCCAGCAGCCCGACCGTCGACGGAGTCCCCCTTTCCGCGGGAGGGCCTATTGAGCAGTTCTTC. This encodes CASSPTVDGVPLSAGGPIEQFF.

This sequence joins TRBV3-1 (or the pseudogene TRBV3-2) and TRBJ2-7; 9 nucleotides match TRBD1. Per the germline V gene, CDR1 is LGHDT and CDR2 is YNNKEL (reference sequence). V lost 0 bases to trimming and J lost 4 bases; unmatched junction nucleotides: 7. This CDR3 region has 16 residues. The CDR3 coding sequence is TGTGCCAGCAGCCAAGATCTGAGACAGGGGGTGTACGAGCAGTACTTC. Its translation is CASSQDLRQGVYEQYF.

This sequence joins TRBV14 and TRBJ2-1, with no clear D. The germline gives CDR1 SGHDN, CDR2 FVKESK. The CDR3 has 14 amino acids. Trimming removed 1 base at V and 3 bases at J, with 7 bases between. The CDR3 nucleotides are TGTGCCAGCAGCCAAGTAGCCAGCTACAATGAGCAGTTCTTC. Protein sequence: CASSQVASYNEQFF.

The rearrangement links TRBV5-4 to TRBJ2-7; 7 bases match TRBD1. CDR1 SGHNT and CDR2 YYREEE come from the germline V gene (reference sequence). J gave up 4 bases and V 3 bases, and 10 bases lay outside the gene matches. The CDR3 runs 15 residues. Written as DNA, the CDR3 is TGTGCCAGCAGCTCCATCCGGGACAGCCTATACGAGCAGTACTTC. Residues: CASSSIRDSLYEQYF. Variable domain in full (rest from reference TRBV5-4 and TRBJ2-7): ETGVTQSPTHLIKTRGQQVTLRCSSQSGHNTVSWYQQALGQGPQFIFQYYREEENGRGNFPPRFSGLQFPNYSSELNVNALELDDSALYLCASSSIRDSLYEQYFGPGTRLTVT.

The chain joins TRBV29-1 to TRBJ1-1; tentatively, D is TRBD1 (5 bases). Germline V lookup: CDR1 SQVTM, CDR2 ANQGSEA. With 5 bases removed from V and 1 base from J, the gap between germline ends came to 14 bases. This CDR3 has 14 amino acids. This CDR3 is CSVWVGGTNTEAFF. CDR3 nucleotides: TGCAGCGTTTGGGTGGGAGGGACGAACACTGAAGCTTTCTTT.

The V call is TRBV18, the J call TRBJ2-7; tentatively, D is TRBD1 (5 bases). The V end lost 0 bases, the J end lost 1 base, and 10 bases lay between the germline ends. Germline CDR1 KGHSH, CDR2 LQKENI. The CDR3 has 15 residues. The CDR3 sequence is CASSPPSGASYEQYF. DNA for the CDR3: TGTGCCAGCTCACCACCGAGTGGGGCGTCCTACGAGCAGTACTTC.

The chain links TRBV27 to TRBJ2-1; D may be TRBD1 (5 bases). From germline, CDR1 is MNHEY and CDR2 SMNVEV (reference sequence). CDR3 length: 16 amino acids. V lost 10 bases and J 5 bases, leaving 24 bases between the germline ends. CDR3 region: CATLPGAPGYHNEQFF. The CDR3 DNA sequence: TGTGCCACACTCCCTGGGGCCCCAGGGTACCACAATGAGCAGTTCTTC.